This T cell receptor beta chain was observed in a study of OX40 agonist ivuxolimab in advanced cancers. Across the study: Partial responses occurred in Three dose-escalation patients, one with hepatocellular carcinoma and two with cutaneous melanoma. The study's findings and limits: On average, a greater number of expanded clones characterised CD8+ T cells relative to CD4+. Doses of 0.1 to 3.0 mg/kg were accompanied by clonal expansion of CD4+ and CD8+ blood T cells by week 6.

Patients had blood sampled at baseline and again on cycle 4 day 1 and cycle 7 day 1. Concerning this clone: Its cognate antigen is unknown.

Assay: immunoSEQ multiplex PCR; the TCRdb copy retains only in-frame clones and omits some. The table has about 51,000 clones, more than 65% seen once. Per germline, CDR1 SGHTA and CDR2 FQGTGA. The CDR3 has 13 residues. V gave up 5 bases and J gave up 7 bases, with 11 bases separating them. The clonotype comes from an adult with an advanced solid tumor such as melanoma, head and neck, liver or kidney cancer. The input for sequencing was CD4+ or CD8+ T cells sorted from blood, taken in a trial of the OX40 agonist ivuxolimab. The chain couples TRBV7-3 to TRBJ2-2; no clear D. The CDR3 sequence is CASSAQRGGELFF. The CDR3 DNA follows: TGTGCCAGCAGCGCACAACGCGGCGGGGAGCTGTTTTTT.